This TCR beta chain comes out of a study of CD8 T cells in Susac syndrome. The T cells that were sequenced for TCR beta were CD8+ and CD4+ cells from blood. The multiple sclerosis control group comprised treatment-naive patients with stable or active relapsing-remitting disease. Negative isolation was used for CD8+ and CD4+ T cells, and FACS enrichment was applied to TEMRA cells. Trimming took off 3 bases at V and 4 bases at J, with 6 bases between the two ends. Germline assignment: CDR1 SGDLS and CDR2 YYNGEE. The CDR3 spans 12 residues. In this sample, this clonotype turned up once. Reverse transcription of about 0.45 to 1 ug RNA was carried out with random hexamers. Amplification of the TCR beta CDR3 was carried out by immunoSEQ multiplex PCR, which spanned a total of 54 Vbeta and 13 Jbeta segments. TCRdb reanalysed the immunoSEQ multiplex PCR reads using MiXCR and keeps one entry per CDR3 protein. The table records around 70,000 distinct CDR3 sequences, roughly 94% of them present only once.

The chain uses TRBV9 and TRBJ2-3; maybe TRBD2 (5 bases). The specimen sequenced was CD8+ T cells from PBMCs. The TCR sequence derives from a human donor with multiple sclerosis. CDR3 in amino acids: CASSERADTQYF. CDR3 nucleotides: TGTGCCAGCAGCGAGAGGGCAGATACGCAGTATTTT.